These T cell receptor beta chains were read from a single sample in a study of cytomegalovirus exposure and HLA in healthy donors. The method was immunoSEQ multiplex PCR; TCRdb's version includes in-frame clones alone and lacks a portion of them. Altogether around 140,000 clones are present, around three fifths being singletons, with the ten largest covering about 1.8%. Material: PBMCs. All receptors come from a male donor in good health and CMV-seronegative. Each CDR3 is given with its conserved first and last residue. The D gene is left open where the match is weak. Clone size is shown for a subset of rows, as once, few, many or a class of expanded clone.

j_call	clone_size	d_call	v_call	cdr3_aa	cdr3_nt
TRBJ2-7	NA	TRBD1	TRBV28	CASSFGTGGCWQYF	TGTGCCAGCAGTTTTGGGACAGGTGGATGCTGGCAGTACTTC
TRBJ2-3	NA	TRBD2	TRBV9	CASSVWGSGGRDTQYF	TGTGCCAGCAGCGTATGGGGTAGCGGGGGGCGGGATACGCAGTATTTT
TRBJ1-1	NA	NA	TRBV5-1	CATMAGGASNTEAFF	TGCGCCACCATGGCGGGGGGCGCGTCGAACACTGAAGCTTTCTTT
TRBJ2-2	few	TRBD2	TRBV7-9	CASTLLPRGGYTGELFF	TGTGCCAGCACCCTACTTCCGCGCGGGGGGTACACCGGGGAGCTGTTTTTT
TRBJ1-2	few	NA	TRBV27	CASSSSARGYGYTF	TGTGCCAGCAGTTCATCGGCCAGGGGCTATGGCTACACCTTC
TRBJ2-5	NA	NA	TRBV4-3	CASSQEYAGKETQYF	TGCGCCAGCAGCCAAGAATACGCGGGGAAAGAGACCCAGTACTTC
TRBJ2-2	NA	NA	TRBV6-5	CASSYTRTGELFF	TGTGCCAGCAGTTACACTAGGACCGGGGAGCTGTTTTTT
TRBJ1-5	few	NA	TRBV30	CAWTRGESNQPQHF	TGTGCCTGGACGCGGGGAGAGAGCAATCAGCCCCAGCATTTT
TRBJ2-3	few	TRBD1	TRBV6-5	CASTLHRGSTDTQYF	TGTGCCAGCACCCTACACAGGGGTTCCACAGATACGCAGTATTTT
TRBJ1-5	NA	NA	TRBV7-9	CASSSGGYQHF	TGTGCCAGCAGCTCTGGAGGGTACCAGCATTTT
TRBJ1-1	NA	NA	TRBV18	CASSPFDPGEGTEAFF	TGTGCCAGCTCACCATTCGACCCGGGGGAGGGCACTGAAGCTTTCTTT
TRBJ1-1	NA	NA	TRBV11-3	CASSLQGDTEAFF	TGTGCCAGCAGCTTACAAGGGGACACTGAAGCTTTCTTT
TRBJ1-1	NA	NA	TRBV5-1	CASSLGLPRGTFF	TGCGCCAGCAGCTTGGGCCTTCCCCGCGGAACTTTCTTT
TRBJ1-2	few	NA	TRBV5-1	CASSVGGVNYGYTF	TGCGCCAGCAGTGTTGGGGGCGTTAACTATGGCTACACCTTC
TRBJ2-5	few	TRBD1	TRBV15	CATSSSGTGQETQYF	TGTGCCACCAGCAGTTCCGGGACAGGGCAAGAGACCCAGTACTTC
TRBJ2-3	NA	TRBD2	TRBV5-6	CASSLAGGGPTDTQYF	TGTGCCAGCAGCTTGGCCGGCGGGGGGCCCACAGATACGCAGTATTTT
TRBJ2-3	NA	TRBD1	TRBV10-1	CASKGQGTDTQYF	TGCGCCAGCAAGGGACAGGGCACAGATACGCAGTATTTT
TRBJ1-1	NA	TRBD1	TRBV5-6	CASSWVTGVNTEAFF	TGTGCCAGCAGCTGGGTGACAGGGGTGAACACTGAAGCTTTCTTT
TRBJ2-2	NA	TRBD2	TRBV7-3	CASSPRGGGGNTGELFF	TGTGCCAGCAGCCCCAGGGGCGGGGGGGGAAACACCGGGGAGCTGTTTTTT
TRBJ2-1	once	NA	TRBV27	CASSLGESSYNEQFF	TGTGCCAGCAGTTTAGGGGAGAGCTCCTACAATGAGCAGTTCTTC
TRBJ2-5	NA	TRBD2	TRBV7-8	CASSLGGLVETQYF	TGTGCCAGCAGCTTAGGGGGACTAGTGGAGACCCAGTACTTC
TRBJ1-3	few	NA	TRBV9	CASSVAARSYGGNTIYF	TGTGCCAGCAGCGTAGCAGCCAGGTCCTACGGAGGAAACACCATATATTTT
TRBJ1-5	few	NA	TRBV6-1	CASSELPRDNQPQHF	TGTGCCAGCAGTGAACTCCCCAGGGACAATCAGCCCCAGCATTTT
TRBJ2-1	NA	TRBD1	TRBV2	CASSRPGQDTSYNEQFF	TGTGCCAGCAGCCGACCCGGACAGGATACTTCCTACAATGAGCAGTTCTTC
TRBJ2-2	NA	TRBD2	TRBV29-1	CSGGGPGTGELFF	TGCAGCGGCGGGGGGCCGGGGACCGGGGAGCTGTTTTTT
TRBJ1-3	NA	NA	TRBV5-5	CASSLLQGVGNTIYF	TGTGCCAGCAGCTTGCTACAGGGCGTGGGAAACACCATATATTTT
TRBJ2-3	few	NA	TRBV4-3	CASSQDIYRGASTDTQYF	TGCGCCAGCAGCCAAGACATCTACCGGGGGGCTAGCACAGATACGCAGTATTTT
TRBJ1-2	NA	TRBD1	TRBV5-6	CASSWGTGGLTAGYTF	TGTGCCAGCAGCTGGGGGACAGGGGGACTTACAGCTGGCTACACCTTC
TRBJ2-7	once	TRBD2	TRBV19	CASSPTSGGIHEQYF	TGTGCCAGTAGTCCGACTAGCGGGGGTATCCACGAGCAGTACTTC
TRBJ2-3	NA	TRBD1	TRBV10-1	CASGTGADTQYF	TGCGCCAGCGGGACAGGGGCAGATACGCAGTATTTT
TRBJ2-2	once	NA	TRBV19	CSSSKAGVDTGELFF	TGTTCCAGTAGTAAGGCAGGGGTGGACACCGGGGAGCTGTTTTTT
TRBJ2-1	NA	NA	TRBV27	CASRSLVGDSSYNEQFF	TGTGCCAGCAGGTCGTTGGTGGGAGATAGCTCCTACAATGAGCAGTTCTTC
TRBJ2-7	NA	TRBD1	TRBV14	CASSVSGTAYEQYF	TGTGCCAGCAGCGTCTCTGGGACAGCCTACGAGCAGTACTTC
TRBJ1-5	NA	TRBD1	TRBV5-5	CASSLGQGRIWSQHF	TGTGCCAGCAGCTTGGGACAGGGCCGAATCTGGTCCCAGCATTTT
TRBJ1-5	NA	NA	TRBV7-8	CASSLGGRRGMGPQHF	TGTGCCAGCAGCTTGGGCGGCAGGAGGGGTATGGGGCCCCAGCATTTT
TRBJ1-5	NA	NA	TRBV11-2	CASSGGGNQPQHF	TGTGCCAGCAGCGGGGGGGGTAATCAGCCCCAGCATTTT
TRBJ2-7	NA	NA	TRBV6-5	CASRDNYEQYF	TGTGCCAGCCGGGACAACTACGAGCAGTACTTC
TRBJ1-2	few	NA	TRBV2	CASLYSGSGGYTF	TGTGCCAGCCTATACTCGGGAAGCGGTGGCTACACCTTC
TRBJ2-3	NA	NA	TRBV18	CASSPVQTDTQYF	TGTGCCAGCTCACCAGTTCAGACAGATACGCAGTATTTT
TRBJ1-2	few	TRBD1	TRBV7-3	CASSSGQGYGYTF	TGTGCCAGCAGCTCAGGACAGGGGTATGGCTACACCTTC
TRBJ2-7	NA	NA	TRBV30	CVGGQQTYEQYF	TGTGTCGGCGGACAGCAGACCTACGAGCAGTACTTC
TRBJ1-2	NA	NA	TRBV29-1	CSVGLKLGPNYGYTF	TGCAGCGTTGGCCTAAAATTGGGGCCCAACTATGGCTACACCTTC
TRBJ1-5	few	NA	TRBV23-1	CASDPSGQSNQPQHF	TGCGCCAGCGACCCAAGCGGACAGTCTAATCAGCCCCAGCATTTT